This T cell receptor (beta chain) was recovered during a study of OX40 agonist ivuxolimab in advanced cancers. On the study more broadly: The diagnoses of dose-escalation patients were hepatocellular carcinoma, melanoma, renal cell or head and neck cancer. Study results and limitations: Circulating CD4+ and CD8+ T cells showed clonal expansion by week 6 at 0.1 to 3.0 mg/kg. Expanded peripheral T cell antigen specificity was not determined.

Generated by immunoSEQ multiplex PCR, the TCRdb table keeps only in-frame clones and is missing some. The sample yields about 43,000 clones, 75% to 90% seen once. Unmatched junction bases numbered 7, after V lost 4 bases and J lost 5 bases. CDR3 size: 14 residues. CDR1 and CDR2 from the germline V gene are SGHRS and YFSETQ. Comments on this clone: Its antigen remains unknown.

Collection of blood occurred at baseline, at cycle 4 day 1, and at cycle 7 day 1. The gene calls are TRBV5-1 and TRBJ2-7; 9 bases are shared with TRBD1. The input for sequencing was CD4+ or CD8+ T cells sorted from blood, taken in a trial of the OX40 agonist ivuxolimab. The TCR originated in an adult with an advanced solid tumor such as melanoma, head and neck, liver or kidney cancer. The CDR3 DNA reads as TGCGCCAGCAGCCTGGGACAGGGCTTGGACGAGCAGTACGTC. Amino acid sequence: CASSLGQGLDEQYV.